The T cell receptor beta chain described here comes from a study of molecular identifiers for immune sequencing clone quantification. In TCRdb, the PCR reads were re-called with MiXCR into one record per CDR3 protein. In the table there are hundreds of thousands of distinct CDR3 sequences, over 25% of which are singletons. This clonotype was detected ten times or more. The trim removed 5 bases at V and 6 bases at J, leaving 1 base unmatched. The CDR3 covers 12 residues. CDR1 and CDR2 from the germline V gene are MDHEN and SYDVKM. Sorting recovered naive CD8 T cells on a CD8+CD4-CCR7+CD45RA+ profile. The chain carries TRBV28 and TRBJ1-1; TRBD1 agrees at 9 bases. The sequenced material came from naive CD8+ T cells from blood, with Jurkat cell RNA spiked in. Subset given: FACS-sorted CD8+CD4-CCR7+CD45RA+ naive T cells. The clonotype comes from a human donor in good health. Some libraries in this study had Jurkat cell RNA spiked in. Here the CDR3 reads CASSRDRAEAFF. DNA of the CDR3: TGTGCCAGCAGTCGGGACAGGGCTGAAGCTTTCTTT.